What follows is one TCR beta chain and its context. The sample belongs to a study of blood T cell repertoires in COVID-19. Whole-study context: The cDNA or gDNA used as material had been derived from T cells, B-cell-depleted T cells, or PBMCs.

CDR1 KGHSH and CDR2 LQKENI come from the germline V gene. The CDR3 covers 16 residues. V was cut by 0 bases and J by 5 bases, with 14 bases left in between. Authors' data handling: Cell counts per sample came from amplifying reference gene primers. The repertoire was sequenced with immunoSEQ multiplex PCR; TCRdb's copy has only in-frame clones and lacks some. V and J calls and clone size are copied from that table; D and trimming were computed from the DNA. The sample lists approximately 220,000 clones, about nine tenths occurring once. Sequencing was done on a sample of PBMCs or T cells enriched from blood (not recorded which). This sequence joins TRBV18 and TRBJ1-3; D perhaps matches TRBD1 (6 bases). This TCR came from a man aged 25 to 40 who had recovered from COVID-19. This chain's CDR3 is CASSPPYTGFRNTIYF. The CDR3 DNA reads TGTGCCAGCTCACCACCGTATACAGGGTTTCGAAACACCATATATTTT.